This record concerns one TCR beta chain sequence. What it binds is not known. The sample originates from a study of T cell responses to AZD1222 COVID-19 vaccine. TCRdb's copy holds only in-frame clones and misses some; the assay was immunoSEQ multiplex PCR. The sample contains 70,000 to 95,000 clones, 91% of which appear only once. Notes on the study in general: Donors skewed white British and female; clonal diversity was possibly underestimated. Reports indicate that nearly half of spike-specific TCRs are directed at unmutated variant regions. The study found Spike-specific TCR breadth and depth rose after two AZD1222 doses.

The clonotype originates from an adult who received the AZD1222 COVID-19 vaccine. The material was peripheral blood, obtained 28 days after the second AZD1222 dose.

The CDR3 loop is CASSPTSGGSYEQYF. In DNA, the CDR3 is TGTGCCAGCAGCCCGACTAGCGGGGGCTCCTACGAGCAGTACTTC. The rearrangement links TRBV3-1 (or the pseudogene TRBV3-2) to TRBJ2-7, with 12 bases fitting TRBD2. The J segment lost 0 bases and the V segment lost 4 bases, leaving 1 base of the junction unmatched. The CDR3 is 15 amino acids. CDR1 LGHDT and CDR2 YNNKEL come from the germline V gene (reference sequence).